This T cell receptor beta chain was sequenced for a study of Tregs in tolerant kidney transplant recipients. Germline values: CDR1 SEHNR, CDR2 FQNEAQ (reference sequence). The trim removed 5 bases at V and 2 bases at J, leaving 2 bases unmatched. This CDR3 spans 14 amino acids. Sequenced by immunoSEQ multiplex PCR; TCRdb stores in-frame clones only, minus some. The table records 85,000 to 100,000 clones, 80% to 95% of them present only once. Sequenced here: CD4+ T cells from blood, sampled before the transplant. This TCR derives from a human donor who received a combined kidney and bone marrow transplant. V gene TRBV7-9 combines with J gene TRBJ2-7; 11 bases map to TRBD2. CDR3 bases: TGTGCCAGCAGCCCTAGCGGGAGGACCTACGAGCAGTACTTC. Its protein is CASSPSGRTYEQYF.